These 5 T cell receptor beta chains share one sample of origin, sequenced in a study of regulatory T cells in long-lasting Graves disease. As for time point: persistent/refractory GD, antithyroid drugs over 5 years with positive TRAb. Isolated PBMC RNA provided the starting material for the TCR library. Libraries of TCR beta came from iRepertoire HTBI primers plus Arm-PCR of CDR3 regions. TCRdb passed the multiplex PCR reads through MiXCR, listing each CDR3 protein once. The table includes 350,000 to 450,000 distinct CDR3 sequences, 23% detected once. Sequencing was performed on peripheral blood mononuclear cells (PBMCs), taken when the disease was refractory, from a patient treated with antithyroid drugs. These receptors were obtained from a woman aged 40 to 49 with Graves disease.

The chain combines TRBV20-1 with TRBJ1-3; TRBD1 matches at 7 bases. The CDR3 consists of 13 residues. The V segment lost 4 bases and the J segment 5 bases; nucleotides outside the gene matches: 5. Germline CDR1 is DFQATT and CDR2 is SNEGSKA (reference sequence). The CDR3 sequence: CSATEGARNTIYF. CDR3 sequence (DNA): TGCAGTGCTACGGAGGGGGCGAGAAACACCATATATTTT.

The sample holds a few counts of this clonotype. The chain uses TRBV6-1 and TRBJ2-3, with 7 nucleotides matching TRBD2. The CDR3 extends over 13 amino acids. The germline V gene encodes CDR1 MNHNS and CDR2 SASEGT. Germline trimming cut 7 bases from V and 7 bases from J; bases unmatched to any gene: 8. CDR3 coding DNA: TGTGCCAGCACTGGACTAGTCACGAATACGCAGTATTTT. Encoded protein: CASTGLVTNTQYF.

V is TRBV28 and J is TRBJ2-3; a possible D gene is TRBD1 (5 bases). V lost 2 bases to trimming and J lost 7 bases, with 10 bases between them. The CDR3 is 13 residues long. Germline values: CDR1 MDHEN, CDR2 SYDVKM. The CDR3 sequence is CASSLGATNTQYF. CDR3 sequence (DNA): TGTGCCAGCAGTTTAGGGGCTACCAATACGCAGTATTTT.

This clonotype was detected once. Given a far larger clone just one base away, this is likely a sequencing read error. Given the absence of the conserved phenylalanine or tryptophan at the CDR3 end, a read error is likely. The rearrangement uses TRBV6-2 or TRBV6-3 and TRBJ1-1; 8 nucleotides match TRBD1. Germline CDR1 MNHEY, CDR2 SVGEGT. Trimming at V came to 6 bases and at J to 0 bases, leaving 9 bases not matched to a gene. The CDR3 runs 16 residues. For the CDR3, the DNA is TGTGCCAGCAGCCAGATGACAGGGGACCTGAACACTGAAGCTTTCCTT. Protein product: CASSQMTGDLNTEAFL.

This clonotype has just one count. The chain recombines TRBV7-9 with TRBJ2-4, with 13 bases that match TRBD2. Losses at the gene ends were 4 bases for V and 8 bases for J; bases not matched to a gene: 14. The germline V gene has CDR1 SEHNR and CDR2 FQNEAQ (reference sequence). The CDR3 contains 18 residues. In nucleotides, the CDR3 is TGTGCCAGCAGCTCACTGGGACTAGCGGGGCTTACACCAGACATTCAGTACTTC. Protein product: CASSSLGLAGLTPDIQYF.